This is a list of T cell receptor beta chains from one sample in a study of blood T cell repertoires in COVID-19. The data were produced by immunoSEQ multiplex PCR, yet TCRdb's version contains in-frame clones alone and is incomplete. This table has fewer than 110,000 clones, 90% to 95% appearing once. The sample was peripheral blood. All receptors derive from a man aged 50-59 years with acute or convalescent COVID-19. The CDR3 runs from the conserved cysteine through the conserved F or W. The D gene is left open where the match is weak.

v_call	j_call	d_call	cdr3_aa
TRBV2	TRBJ1-2	TRBD1	CASSEWSGQGYTF
TRBV11-3	TRBJ2-3	NA	CASSSFERGTDTQYF
TRBV6-2/TRBV6-3	TRBJ1-1	TRBD1	CASSYSIWTGENTEAFF
TRBV9	TRBJ2-1	TRBD2	CASSVQAGRSYNEQFF
TRBV3-1/TRBV3-2	TRBJ1-2	NA	CASSLGLRDGYTF
TRBV12-3/TRBV12-4	TRBJ2-1	NA	CASSLQGSNEQFF
TRBV9	TRBJ1-4	TRBD1	CASSGGQAATNEKLFF
TRBV19	TRBJ1-1	NA	CASMGFAAGENSEAFF
TRBV5-1	TRBJ2-2	NA	CASSLDGGASTGELFF
TRBV28	TRBJ1-2	NA	CASTLVVKGGRGYTF
TRBV19	TRBJ2-7	NA	CASSSSYEQYF
TRBV6-2/TRBV6-3	TRBJ2-6	NA	CASSYKRVGPGANVLTF
TRBV7-2	TRBJ1-5	NA	CASSLVPGSRQPQHF